This T cell receptor beta chain comes out of a study of CD8 T cells in ankylosing spondylitis. Study conclusions and caveats: Characteristic of ankylosing spondylitis blood, it appeared, was a TCR beta motif comprising roughly 8 highly homologous variants. Reactive arthritis synovial fluid and blood previously showed some of these motif variants. Significant enrichment of disease-linked clones was reportedly seen in matched ankylosing spondylitis synovial fluid.

In this sample, this clonotype turned up many times. Its antigen is undetermined. Using quantitative 5'-RACE with molecular barcodes, the authors made TCR beta libraries. TCRdb processed the 5' RACE reads anew with MiXCR; each CDR3 protein has one entry. The sample yields about 240,000 distinct CDR3 sequences, approximately 12% seen once. This CDR3 is built from 13 residues. CDR1 is SGHVS and CDR2 is FNYEAQ in the germline V gene. Trimming stripped 5 bases from V and 3 bases from J, with 11 bases between. This chain uses TRBV7-6 with TRBJ2-7; D may correspond to TRBD1 or TRBD2 (5 bases each). The TCR comes from a male donor with ankylosing spondylitis or in good health (not recorded which). The source material was blood, either unsorted or a sorted T cell fraction (not recorded which). CDR3 coding DNA: TGTGCCAGCAGCCGTCGGGACGGCTACGAGCAGTACTTC. Translation gives CASSRRDGYEQYF.